These 15 T cell receptor beta chains originate from one sample sequenced in a study of OX40 agonist ivuxolimab in advanced cancers. Sequencing used immunoSEQ multiplex PCR; TCRdb keeps in-frame clones, though not all of them. This table has about 100,000 clones, under 95% appearing once. Sequencing was performed on CD4+ or CD8+ T cells sorted from blood, taken in a trial of the OX40 agonist ivuxolimab. These receptors were obtained from an adult with an advanced solid tumor such as melanoma, head and neck, liver or kidney cancer.

This chain links TRBV28 with TRBJ2-2, with D tentatively TRBD1 (6 bases). CDR1 MDHEN and CDR2 SYDVKM come from the germline V gene. Deletions cut 10 bases from V and 3 bases from J, with 15 bases between. The CDR3 has 14 amino acids. This chain's CDR3 is CATFTGTYTGELFF. Written as DNA, the CDR3 is TGTGCCACCTTCACCGGGACATACACCGGGGAGCTGTTTTTT.

V gene TRBV7-9 combines with J gene TRBJ1-4; 8 nucleotides match TRBD1. V gave up 5 bases and J gave up 5 bases; unmatched junction bases: 4. The length of the CDR3 is 14 residues. Germline CDR1 is SEHNR and CDR2 is FQNEAQ (reference sequence). The CDR3 DNA follows: TGTGCCAGCAGCCGAGGACAGGGCAATGAAAAACTGTTTTTT. Residues: CASSRGQGNEKLFF. Complete variable domain (other parts from reference TRBV7-9 and TRBJ1-4): DTGVSQNPRHKITKRGQNVTFRCDPISEHNRLYWYRQTLGQGPEFLTYFQNEAQLEKSRLLSDRFSAERPKGSFSTLEIQRTEQGDSAMYLCASSRGQGNEKLFFGSGTQLSVL.

V and J are TRBV4-2 and TRBJ1-4, with D tentatively TRBD1 (6 bases). Germline V gives CDR1 LGHNA, CDR2 YNFKEQ. CDR3 length: 15 amino acids. With 2 bases removed from V and 6 bases from J, the gap between germline ends came to 13 bases. The CDR3 bases are TGTGCCAGCAGCCAATCGGGCAGGGGTTATGAAAAACTGTTTTTT. Amino acids: CASSQSGRGYEKLFF.

The chain carries TRBV28 and TRBJ1-1, with D maybe TRBD1 (5 bases). This CDR3 is built from 15 residues. The V gene's germline CDR1 is MDHEN and CDR2 SYDVKM. V lost 5 bases and J lost 2, with 15 bases in between. The CDR3 nucleotides read TGTGCCAGCAGTCCCGTCCAGGGAACTAACACTGAAGCTTTCTTT. It specifies CASSPVQGTNTEAFF.

CDR3 region: CASSLDPGLAGTGELFF. The DNA for the CDR3 is TGCGCCAGCAGCCTCGATCCGGGACTAGCGGGCACCGGGGAGCTGTTTTTT. The V and J genes are TRBV5-1 and TRBJ2-2; 12 bases are a match to TRBD2. Germline CDR1 and CDR2: SGHRS and YFSETQ. CDR3 size: 17 residues. The V segment lost 4 bases and the J segment 4 bases; nucleotides outside the gene matches: 8.

This chain connects TRBV10-3 to TRBJ2-7, with TRBD2 matching over 8 bases. Germline assignment: CDR1 ENHRY and CDR2 SYGVKD. The CDR3 is 17 residues long. The trim removed 0 bases at V and 3 bases at J, leaving 10 bases unmatched. The CDR3 protein is CAISESSWERELYEQYF. For the CDR3, the DNA is TGTGCCATCAGTGAGTCCTCCTGGGAGCGGGAGCTCTACGAGCAGTACTTC.

The chain uses TRBV10-3 and TRBJ2-1, with a possible D match to TRBD2 (6 bases). V shed 9 bases and J shed 9 bases, with 12 bases lying between them. This CDR3 contains 11 residues. Germline CDR1 and CDR2: ENHRY and SYGVKD. The CDR3, as DNA: TGTGCCATTTCGGAGGAGGGTGAGCAGTTCTTC. This codes for CAISEEGEQFF.

This clone was recorded only once. The chain recombines TRBV28 with TRBJ1-5; 10 bases are a match to TRBD1. The CDR3 totals 14 residues. V was pared by 6 bases and J by 6 bases, with 5 bases of the junction left unmatched. CDR1 MDHEN and CDR2 SYDVKM come from the germline V gene. For the CDR3, the DNA is TGTGCCAGCAGCACTGACAGGGGGCCTCAGCCCCAGCATTTT. This codes for CASSTDRGPQPQHF.

V and J are TRBV18 and TRBJ2-3; tentatively, D is TRBD1 or TRBD2 (5 bases each). In germline, CDR1 is KGHSH, CDR2 LQKENI. The CDR3 extends over 14 amino acids. V lost 4 bases and J lost 1, with 9 bases in between. CDR3 region: CASSLPGRTDTQYF. CDR3 bases: TGTGCCAGCTCACTCCCGGGACGCACAGATACGCAGTATTTT.

Comment on this clone: This CDR3 is also generated by other DNA sequences in the sample. The rearrangement uses TRBV18 and TRBJ2-3; D unresolved. Germline V lookup: CDR1 KGHSH, CDR2 LQKENI. The V end was cut by 3 bases, the J end by 0 bases, with 7 bases between. The CDR3 runs to 14 residues. The CDR3 nucleotides are TGTGCCAGCTCACCTCCCGGTAGCACAGATACGCAGTATTTT. Translating it yields CASSPPGSTDTQYF. Variable domain in full (rest from reference TRBV18 and TRBJ2-3): NAGVMQNPRHLVRRRGQEARLRCSPMKGHSHVYWYRQLPEEGLKFMVYLQKENIIDESGMPKERFSAEFPKEGPSILRIQQVVRGDSAAYFCASSPPGSTDTQYFGPGTRLTVL.

This chain uses TRBV5-1 with TRBJ2-1; 7 nucleotides agree with TRBD2. Unmatched junction bases numbered 5, after V lost 2 bases and J lost 3 bases. Germline V gives CDR1 SGHRS, CDR2 YFSETQ. The CDR3 is 15 residues long. The CDR3, as DNA: TGCGCCAGCAGCTTCCTAGCGGACATCTACAATGAGCAGTTCTTC. Translation gives CASSFLADIYNEQFF. Supplemented by reference TRBV5-1 and TRBJ2-1, the full variable domain reads KAGVTQTPRYLIKTRGQQVTLSCSPISGHRSVSWYQQTPGQGLQFLFEYFSETQRNKGNFPGRFSGRQFSNSRSEMNVSTLELGDSALYLCASSFLADIYNEQFFGPGTRLTVL.

This sequence joins TRBV6-6 and TRBJ2-7; no definite D call. This CDR3 comprises 11 residues. Germline V gene lookup returns CDR1 MNHNY and CDR2 SVGAGI (reference sequence). V shed 2 bases and J shed 6 bases, with 5 bases lying between them. CDR3 nucleotides: TGTGCCAGCAGTTACAGAGGCGAGCAGTACTTC. Translating it yields CASSYRGEQYF.

This clone was observed a handful of times. V gene TRBV28 combines with J gene TRBJ2-7; D gene uncertain. The CDR3 is 14 amino acids. Trimming pared 2 bases from V and 0 bases from J, leaving 8 bases between. Looked up from germline, CDR1 is MDHEN and CDR2 is SYDVKM. The CDR3: CASSLNRFSYEQYF. DNA for the CDR3: TGTGCCAGCAGTTTAAACAGATTCTCCTACGAGCAGTACTTC.

J is TRBJ2-3 and V is TRBV7-2; TRBD2 matches 10 bases. V was pared by 3 bases and J by 4 bases, with 10 bases of the junction left unmatched. Germline V gene data show CDR1 as SGHTA and CDR2 as FQGNSA. The CDR3 consists of 17 residues. The CDR3 loop reads CASSLRSSGSASDTQYF. The CDR3, as DNA: TGTGCCAGCAGCTTGAGGTCTAGCGGGAGCGCTTCAGATACGCAGTATTTT.

This clone came up once. The chain employs TRBV19 and TRBJ1-2; possibly TRBD1 for D (6 bases). The CDR3 length is 20 residues. The V end was cut by 4 bases, the J end by 0 bases, with 27 bases between. Per the germline V gene, CDR1 is LNHDA and CDR2 is SQIVND (reference sequence). CDR3 amino acids: CASSKRTDSYADRSNYGYTF. CDR3 DNA: TGTGCCAGTAGTAAGAGGACGGACAGCTACGCCGACCGTTCTAACTATGGCTACACCTTC. Full variable domain (missing parts from reference TRBV19 and TRBJ1-2): DGGITQSPKYLFRKEGQNVTLSCEQNLNHDAMYWYRQDPGQGLRLIYYSQIVNDFQKGDIAEGYSVSREKKESFPLTVTSAQKNPTAFYLCASSKRTDSYADRSNYGYTFGSGTRLTVV.